One and the same sample provided the 18 T cell receptor beta chains below, sequenced in a study of neoadjuvant anti-PD-1 for oral cavity cancer. Assay: immunoSEQ multiplex PCR; the TCRdb copy retains only in-frame clones and omits some. This repertoire shows around 13,000 clones, around three fifths found once; its top ten account for roughly 2.2%. The starting material was PBMCs, obtained before nivolumab (anti-PD-1) treatment. Receptors were obtained from a person aged 35-79 years with oral cavity squamous cell carcinoma.

V and J are TRBV5-1 and TRBJ1-2, with TRBD1 as a possible D gene (6 bases). Germline V CDR1 and CDR2: SGHRS, YFSETQ. The CDR3 sequence is 15 residues long. V dropped 3 bases and J dropped 0 bases, with 12 bases sitting between them. The CDR3, as DNA: TGCGCCAGCAGCTGGCGGACAGAAGCTAACTATGGCTACACCTTC. As protein: CASSWRTEANYGYTF. The variable domain in full, with the rest retrieved from reference TRBV5-1 and TRBJ1-2, is KAGVTQTPRYLIKTRGQQVTLSCSPISGHRSVSWYQQTPGQGLQFLFEYFSETQRNKGNFPGRFSGRQFSNSRSEMNVSTLELGDSALYLCASSWRTEANYGYTFGSGTRLTVV.

CDR3 nucleotide sequence: TGTGCCAGCTCAAGGCCGCAGGGGGCGATCGCCGGGGAGCTGTTTTTT. Protein product: CASSRPQGAIAGELFF. The chain links TRBV18 to TRBJ2-2; 8 bases match TRBD1. V was pared by 5 bases and J by 6 bases, with 11 bases of the junction left unmatched. This CDR3 comprises 16 residues. CDR1 is KGHSH, CDR2 LQKENI, per germline.

The count of this clone is one. The chain uses TRBV11-2 and TRBJ1-5, with 8 bases that match TRBD1. V lost 5 bases and J lost 4; bases outside the gene matches: 7. Per germline, CDR1 SGHAT and CDR2 FQNNGV. This CDR3 is built from 15 residues. Here the CDR3 DNA reads TGTGCCAGCAGCCCCCAGGGGGCCCCAAATCAGCCCCAGCATTTT. Its protein product is CASSPQGAPNQPQHF.

This clone was recorded once. The genes are TRBV10-1 and TRBJ1-5; 9 positions agree with TRBD1. Germline CDR1 reads WNHNN; CDR2 reads SYGVQD (reference sequence). V was pared by 6 bases and J by 6 bases, with 3 bases of the junction left unmatched. This CDR3 spans 13 amino acids. The CDR3 DNA reads TGCGCCAGCAGGGACAGGGGCGCTCAGCCCCAGCATTTT. Translated: CASRDRGAQPQHF.

This chain links TRBV6-1 with TRBJ2-2; D is ambiguous. The germline V gene has CDR1 MNHNS and CDR2 SASEGT. This CDR3 has 16 amino acids. Trimming took off 3 bases at V and 4 bases at J, with 15 bases between the two ends. In nucleotides, the CDR3 is TGTGCCAGCAGTGAGGTCCCGCTCCCCAGCACCGGGGAGCTGTTTTTT. It yields the protein CASSEVPLPSTGELFF.

The CDR3 region has the DNA TGTGCCAGCAGCTTAGACGGGGGAGGCACAGATACGCAGTATTTT. It yields the protein CASSLDGGGTDTQYF. The chain carries TRBV11-2 and TRBJ2-3; maybe TRBD2 (6 bases). V lost 0 bases to trimming and J lost 1 base, with 8 bases between them. Germline-derived CDR1 and CDR2 are SGHAT and FQNNGV. This CDR3 is 15 amino acids long.

This clone has more than one count but fewer than ten. This chain uses TRBV6-1 with TRBJ1-5, with TRBD1 as a possible D gene (6 bases). The CDR3 is 12 amino acids. CDR1 and CDR2 from the germline V gene are MNHNS and SASEGT. Deletions cut 5 bases from V and 11 bases from J, with 13 bases between. The chain's CDR3 is CASSRGERSQHF. In DNA form, the CDR3 reads TGTGCCAGCAGTAGGGGGGAGAGGTCCCAGCATTTT.

The V gene is TRBV28, the J gene TRBJ1-5; 7 positions match TRBD1. V shed 8 bases and J 8 bases; nucleotides not matched to a gene: 12. The CDR3 covers 14 residues. In germline, CDR1 is MDHEN, CDR2 SYDVKM. The CDR3: CASGLRTGLEPQHF. The CDR3 nucleotides read TGTGCCAGCGGACTTCGGACAGGTTTGGAGCCCCAGCATTTT.

CDR3 amino acids: CASSYSRVRTDTQYF. The DNA for the CDR3 is TGTGCCAGCAGTTACTCGAGGGTCCGGACAGATACGCAGTATTTT. The genes are TRBV6-5 and TRBJ2-3, with a weak D call TRBD2 (5 bases). V dropped 0 bases and J dropped 3 bases, with 10 bases sitting between them. CDR1 is MNHEY and CDR2 is SVGAGI in the germline V gene. The CDR3 is 15 amino acids.

The rearrangement links TRBV29-1 to TRBJ1-5; 11 positions agree with TRBD1. The CDR3 runs 18 residues. Per the germline V gene, CDR1 is SQVTM and CDR2 is ANQGSEA. The J segment lost 2 bases and the V segment lost 6 bases, leaving 15 bases of the junction unmatched. Here the CDR3 reads CSVLSGTGGASGNQPQHF. CDR3 in DNA: TGCAGCGTGCTGTCCGGGACAGGGGGGGCTTCGGGCAATCAGCCCCAGCATTTT.

The genes are TRBV18 and TRBJ1-2; 7 positions match TRBD1. Per germline, CDR1 KGHSH and CDR2 LQKENI. This CDR3 has 15 amino acids. J gave up 2 bases and V 2 bases, and 5 bases lay outside the gene matches. CDR3 residues: CASSPYGQENYGYTF. In DNA form, the CDR3 reads TGTGCCAGCTCACCATATGGACAGGAGAACTATGGCTACACCTTC.

This rearrangement joins TRBV5-4 to TRBJ1-1; D possibly corresponds to TRBD1 (6 bases). Germline CDR1 is SGHNT and CDR2 is YYREEE (reference sequence). Trimming cost V 0 bases and J 1 base, with 10 bases left between them. The CDR3 runs 15 residues. The CDR3 region is CASSLGGPANTEAFF. The CDR3 DNA reads as TGTGCCAGCAGCTTGGGGGGGCCGGCGAACACTGAAGCTTTCTTT.

This clone came up a few times. This chain connects TRBV9 to TRBJ2-2; 14 bases are a match to TRBD2. Per germline, CDR1 SGDLS and CDR2 YYNGEE. Trimming removed 3 bases from V and 7 bases from J; junction bases left unmatched: 8. CDR3 length: 17 residues. The CDR3 nucleotides read TGTGCCAGCAGCGGGAGGGGGACTAGCGGGAGTGGCGGGGAGCTGTTTTTT. Encoded protein: CASSGRGTSGSGGELFF.

This CDR3 is CATYSGGAYNEQFF. CDR3 DNA sequence: TGTGCCACCTATAGCGGGGGGGCCTACAATGAGCAGTTCTTC. The chain carries TRBV5-4 and TRBJ2-1; 11 positions agree with TRBD2. The CDR3 runs 14 residues. V shed 9 bases and J 2 bases; nucleotides not matched to a gene: 4. Germline V lookup: CDR1 SGHNT, CDR2 YYREEE (reference sequence). Combining the CDR3 with reference TRBV5-4 and TRBJ2-1 gives the whole variable domain ETGVTQSPTHLIKTRGQQVTLRCSSQSGHNTVSWYQQALGQGPQFIFQYYREEENGRGNFPPRFSGLQFPNYSSELNVNALELDDSALYLCATYSGGAYNEQFFGPGTRLTVL.

This sequence joins TRBV27 and TRBJ1-2; a possible D gene is TRBD1 (5 bases). Germline-derived CDR1 and CDR2 are MNHEY and SMNVEV (reference sequence). V shed 2 bases and J shed 5 bases, with 9 bases lying between them. The CDR3 is 13 residues long. This CDR3 reads CASSLKGIYGYTF. In DNA, the CDR3 is TGTGCCAGCAGTTTAAAGGGGATATATGGCTACACCTTC.

This clone was counted only a few times. The chain uses TRBV6-5 and TRBJ1-2, with 7 bases matching TRBD1. The V gene's germline CDR1 is MNHEY and CDR2 SVGAGI. Trimming cost V 6 bases and J 4 bases; bases outside gene matches: 5. This CDR3 has 13 residues. CDR3 region: CASSARGGYGYTF. CDR3 nucleotides: TGTGCCAGCAGCGCCAGGGGGGGCTATGGCTACACCTTC.

The chain has TRBV27 and TRBJ1-5, with 8 positions matching TRBD1. Germline CDR1 reads MNHEY; CDR2 reads SMNVEV (reference sequence). Losses at the gene ends were 3 bases for V and 6 bases for J; bases not matched to a gene: 4. CDR3 size: 14 residues. The CDR3 loop is CASSFQGAVQPQHF. The DNA for the CDR3 is TGTGCCAGCAGTTTTCAGGGGGCGGTTCAGCCCCAGCATTTT.

This clone appeared a few times. The V gene is TRBV25-1, the J gene TRBJ2-6; D is undetermined. V shed 8 bases and J shed 0 bases, with 11 bases lying between them. Germline V gene sequence: CDR1 MGHDK, CDR2 SYGVNS. The CDR3 has 15 amino acids. CDR3 region: CASSRTFSGANVLTF. Written as DNA, the CDR3 is TGTGCCAGCTCCCGGACCTTCTCTGGGGCCAACGTCCTGACTTTC. Filled out from reference TRBV25-1 and TRBJ2-6, the complete variable domain reads EADIYQTPRYLVIGTGKKITLECSQTMGHDKMYWYQQDPGMELHLIHYSYGVNSTEKGDLSSESTVSRIRTEHFPLTLESARPSHTSQYLCASSRTFSGANVLTFGAGSRLTVL.